Below, 5 T cell receptor beta chains from the same sample are listed, as sequenced in a study of molecular identifiers for immune sequencing clone quantification. TCRdb used MiXCR to reprocess the PCR reads, holding one entry per CDR3 protein. Among more than 450,000 distinct CDR3 sequences listed, about 25% were seen once. The sample consisted of naive CD8+ T cells from blood, with Jurkat cell RNA spiked in. Subset defined: FACS-sorted CD8+CD4-CCR7+CD45RA+ naive T cells. The receptor source for this set is a human donor in good health. Some libraries in this study had Jurkat cell RNA spiked in.

The chain employs TRBV12-3 or TRBV12-4 and TRBJ2-5; 10 bases line up with TRBD2. CDR3 length: 17 amino acids. V gave up 2 bases and J gave up 0 bases; unmatched junction bases: 6. The CDR3: CASSLLLAGANQETQYF. The CDR3 DNA is TGTGCCAGCAGTTTACTTCTAGCGGGGGCTAACCAAGAGACCCAGTACTTC.

The chain combines TRBV7-7 with TRBJ2-3, with a tentative D call TRBD1 (5 bases). The CDR3 length is 13 residues. Germline V lookup: CDR1 SSHAT, CDR2 FNYEAQ (reference sequence). The V and J ends lost 4 bases and 4 bases respectively, with 9 bases between them. As DNA, the CDR3 is TGTGCCAGCAGCTCAGACAGTGCAGATACGCAGTATTTT. Protein: CASSSDSADTQYF.

This clonotype was observed many times. J is TRBJ1-6 and V is TRBV5-5; maybe TRBD1 (6 bases). Germline V gives CDR1 SGHKS, CDR2 YYEKEE (reference sequence). The length of the CDR3 is 14 residues. V gave up 4 bases and J gave up 7 bases, with 12 bases separating them. The CDR3, as DNA: TGTGCCAGCAGCGCACAGGGAATGAATTCACCCCTCCACTTT. Translating it yields CASSAQGMNSPLHF.

The J gene is TRBJ1-5, the V gene TRBV4-2; no definite D call. This CDR3 is 15 amino acids long. Trimming shortened V by 0 bases and J by 6 bases, and 12 bases separated the two germline ends. CDR1 and CDR2 (germline): LGHNA, YNFKEQ. CDR3 in DNA: TGTGCCAGCAGCCAAGAAAACCGGGTCGTTCAGCCCCAGCATTTT. Amino acids: CASSQENRVVQPQHF.

This clonotype was seen many times. The chain combines TRBV6-6 with TRBJ1-1; D unresolved. V gave up 2 bases and J gave up 0 bases, with 13 bases separating them. In germline, CDR1 is MNHNY, CDR2 SVGAGI (reference sequence). The CDR3 length is 16 residues. The DNA for the CDR3 is TGTGCCAGCAGTTACGCTTATTCCGTTTTGAACACTGAAGCTTTCTTT. Protein product: CASSYAYSVLNTEAFF.